This TCR beta chain originates from a study of T cell repertoires in cytomegalovirus infection (dated by TCRdb to between 2017 and 2020). For the study in its entirety: Donor HLA type was relevant to the analysis, because carriage of CMV infection together with the matching HLA type was indicated by public TCR beta signatures.

This clonotype was seen many times. Its specific antigen is unknown. Base qualities are not recorded, but no much larger clone differs from it by a single base. V has 2 bases trimmed and J has 0 bases trimmed; junction bases matching no gene number 11. Based on the germline V gene, the CDR1 and CDR2 sequences are SGHTA and FQGNSA. The CDR3 numbers 19 residues from cysteine through phenylalanine. CDR3 DNA only is kept here, 57 bases in frame from base 1. Reads for this sample came from an Illumina HiSeq 1500. The public reads were run again by TCRdb, first through fastp at Q25 and then through MiXCR, and only productive beta chains were kept. Each entry merges the rows of one CDR3 protein and shows their most common DNA and genes. Here the sample has 350,000 to 450,000 distinct CDR3 sequences; around a sixth occur a single time. 8.7% of the sample is taken by the ten largest. Study-level results and caveats: Carriers of CMV infection plus the relevant HLA type were discriminated by the cumulative frequency of public TCR beta family members in the study cohort and in an independent roughly 350-donor cohort. In the ex vivo response, HLA-C-restricted CMV-specific TCR beta clonotypes were dominant, and in two of eight donors the single most frequent clonotype came from this HLA-C-restricted group.

This TCR was sampled from a human donor in good health (CMV status not recorded). Some clones in this sample may be carry-over from other donors' samples. The sequencing sample was made of PBMCs. Here the chain combines TRBV7-2 and TRBJ2-7; 12 middle bases align to TRBD2. DNA sequence: TGTGCCAGCAGCTTAAGAGGTCCTAGCGGGAGGGCCTTCTCCTACGAGCAGTACTTC. Translated, this is CASSLRGPSGRAFSYEQYF.